This T cell receptor (beta chain) appears in the sequencing data of a study of cytomegalovirus exposure and HLA in healthy donors. Study overall: Across 350 to 500 genotyped donors, 81% landed in the Caucasian-associated ancestry cluster.

The PCR contained 60 Vbeta and 13 Jbeta primers. Using immunoSEQ multiplex PCR, the repertoire was profiled, and TCRdb retains in-frame clones only, with some absent. In all, the sample yields about 130,000 clones. The CDR3 is made up of 15 amino acids. V dropped 2 bases and J dropped 3; count of bases not matched to a gene: 8. CDR1 is SGHRS and CDR2 is YFSETQ in the germline V gene. The TCR comes from a woman aged 60-75 years in good health and CMV-seronegative. The material sequenced was PBMCs. The chain couples TRBV5-1 to TRBJ2-7, with 7 bases lining up with TRBD1. The CDR3 nucleotides are TGCGCCAGCAGCTTCCAGGGGGTTGGGAGCTACGAGCAGTACTTC. This translates into CASSFQGVGSYEQYF.